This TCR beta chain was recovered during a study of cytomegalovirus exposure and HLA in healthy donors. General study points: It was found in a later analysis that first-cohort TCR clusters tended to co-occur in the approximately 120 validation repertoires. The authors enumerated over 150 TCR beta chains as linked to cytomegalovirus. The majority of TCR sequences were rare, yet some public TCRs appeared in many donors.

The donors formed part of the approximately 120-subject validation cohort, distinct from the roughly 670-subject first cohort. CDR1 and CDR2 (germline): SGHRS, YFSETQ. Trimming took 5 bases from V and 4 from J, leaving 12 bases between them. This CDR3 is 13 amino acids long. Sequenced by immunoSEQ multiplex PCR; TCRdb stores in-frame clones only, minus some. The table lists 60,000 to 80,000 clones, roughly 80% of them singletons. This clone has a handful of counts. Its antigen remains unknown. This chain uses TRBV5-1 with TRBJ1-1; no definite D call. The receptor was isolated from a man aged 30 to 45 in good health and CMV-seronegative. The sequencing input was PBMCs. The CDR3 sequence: CASREGGGTEAFF. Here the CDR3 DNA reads TGCGCCAGCAGGGAGGGAGGTGGCACTGAAGCTTTCTTT.